These T cell receptor beta chains were read from a single sample in a study of T cells after yellow fever vaccination. TCRdb redid the calling of the 5' RACE reads with MiXCR, one entry per CDR3 protein. Of more than 300,000 distinct CDR3 sequences detected, around 7% appear once; the ten largest clones hold over 15%. The source material was PBMCs, sampled approximately 47 days after the first yellow fever vaccination. The receptors stem from a man in his late teens or twenties who received the YFV17D yellow fever vaccine. Both conserved end residues are part of each CDR3. The D gene is left open where the match is weak. Clone size is not always given. Where it is, it says once, few, many or a class for expanded clones.

16	TRBV5-1	.	TRBJ2-5	.	CASSLGGVSGQETQYF	TGCGCCAGCAGCTTGGGAGGGGTGTCTGGGCAAGAGACCCAGTACTTC
13	TRBV5-4	few	TRBJ2-7	.	CASTEDSSYEQYF	TGTGCCAGCACTGAAGACAGTTCCTACGAGCAGTACTTC
14	TRBV7-9	.	TRBJ1-4	.	CASSLAVAGEKLFF	TGTGCCAGCAGCTTAGCCGTCGCGGGAGAAAAACTGTTTTTT
15	TRBV5-1	few	TRBJ1-6	.	CASSLGGQGNSPLHF	TGCGCCAGCAGCTTGGGAGGGCAAGGAAATTCACCCCTCCACTTT
15	TRBV2	few	TRBJ1-5	.	CASRATGTRNQPQHF	TGTGCCAGCAGAGCTACAGGGACCCGCAATCAGCCCCAGCATTTT
15	TRBV7-3	few	TRBJ1-1	TRBD1	CASSLGDSLNTEAFF	TGTGCCAGCAGCTTAGGGGACAGTCTGAACACTGAAGCTTTCTTT
16	TRBV7-9	many	TRBJ2-5	TRBD1	CASSLGDTGAQETQYF	TGTGCCAGCAGCTTAGGGGACACAGGGGCCCAAGAGACCCAGTACTTC
17	TRBV28	many	TRBJ2-1	.	CASSPTTLTDSYNEQFF	TGTGCCAGCAGTCCGACAACCCTGACGGACTCCTACAATGAGCAGTTCTTC
14	TRBV11-2	few	TRBJ2-1	TRBD1	CASSFGQVVNEQFF	TGTGCCAGCAGCTTCGGACAGGTCGTCAATGAGCAGTTCTTC
13	TRBV6-5	.	TRBJ2-7	TRBD2	CASSYSGVFEQYF	TGTGCCAGCAGTTACAGCGGGGTATTCGAGCAGTACTTC
14	TRBV20-1	.	TRBJ2-1	.	CSARELDSYNEQFF	TGCAGTGCTAGAGAATTAGACTCCTACAATGAGCAGTTCTTC
13	TRBV29-1	few	TRBJ2-1	.	CSVEDRVYNEQFF	TGCAGCGTTGAAGACCGGGTTTACAATGAGCAGTTCTTC
11	TRBV6-1	.	TRBJ1-1	.	CASSDRHEAFF	TGTGCCAGCAGTGATCGGCATGAAGCTTTCTTT
14	TRBV13	.	TRBJ2-3	.	CASSLDGGTDTQYF	TGTGCCAGCAGCTTAGATGGTGGCACAGATACGCAGTATTTT
15	TRBV10-3	.	TRBJ2-2	TRBD1	CAIRGQGKDTGELFF	TGTGCCATCAGAGGACAGGGGAAGGACACCGGGGAGCTGTTTTTT
12	TRBV29-1	few	TRBJ2-1	.	CSVSNSYNEQFF	TGCAGCGTAAGCAACTCCTACAATGAGCAGTTCTTC
14	TRBV3-1	.	TRBJ1-1	.	CASSQDYLQSEAFF	TGTGCCAGCAGCCAAGACTATCTACAGTCTGAAGCTTTCTTT
18	TRBV5-5	.	TRBJ1-6	TRBD1	CASRDYRDSISYNSPLHF	TGTGCCAGCAGAGATTACCGGGACAGTATCTCCTATAATTCACCCCTCCACTTT
15	TRBV20-1	.	TRBJ2-1	TRBD2	CSNAASGPRNNEQFF	TGCAGCAACGCGGCTAGCGGGCCGAGAAACAATGAGCAGTTCTTC
14	TRBV19	.	TRBJ2-2	.	CASSTWTVAGELFF	TGTGCCAGTAGTACCTGGACAGTCGCCGGGGAGCTGTTTTTT
15	TRBV9	.	TRBJ2-3	TRBD2	CASRRAGESTDTQYF	TGTGCCAGTCGTCGGGCGGGGGAAAGCACAGATACGCAGTATTTT
16	TRBV7-2	few	TRBJ2-3	TRBD2	CASSPLWRGAADTQYF	TGTGCCAGCAGCCCCCTTTGGCGGGGGGCAGCAGATACGCAGTATTTT
13	TRBV20-1	.	TRBJ2-1	.	CSARAEYGNEQFF	TGCAGTGCTAGAGCCGAATATGGGAATGAGCAGTTCTTC
15	TRBV14	.	TRBJ2-5	.	CASSHPGPYQETQYF	TGTGCCAGCAGCCACCCAGGACCGTACCAAGAGACCCAGTACTTC
15	TRBV5-1	few	TRBJ2-3	.	CASSLDGRSTDTQYF	TGCGCCAGCAGCTTGGATGGCAGGAGCACAGATACGCAGTATTTT
15	TRBV5-1	few	TRBJ2-3	.	CASSYWGSGADTQYF	TGCGCCAGCAGCTATTGGGGGAGCGGCGCAGATACGCAGTATTTT
15	TRBV20-1	many	TRBJ2-7	TRBD1	CSARGGTGSEFEQYF	TGCAGTGCTAGAGGTGGGACAGGGAGTGAGTTCGAGCAGTACTTC
14	TRBV7-2	many	TRBJ2-5	.	CASSLAGGLETQYF	TGTGCCAGCAGCTTAGCAGGGGGGCTAGAGACCCAGTACTTC
15	TRBV7-2	many	TRBJ1-1	.	CASSLFLTGNTEAFF	TGTGCCAGCAGCTTATTCTTAACGGGGAACACTGAAGCTTTCTTT
14	TRBV5-1	many	TRBJ2-2	.	CASSPRAGTGELFF	TGCGCCAGCAGCCCCAGGGCGGGCACCGGGGAGCTGTTTTTT
12	TRBV12-3/TRBV12-4	many	TRBJ1-1	.	CASRLGNTEAFF	TGTGCCAGCCGCCTAGGGAACACTGAAGCTTTCTTT
13	TRBV7-2	few	TRBJ2-2	.	CASSLGTGRELFF	TGTGCCAGCAGCTTAGGTACGGGCCGGGAGCTGTTTTTT
11	TRBV29-1	.	TRBJ2-5	.	CSVGGMETQYF	TGCAGCGTTGGCGGCATGGAGACCCAGTACTTC
14	TRBV7-2	few	TRBJ1-1	.	CASSLWGVQTEAFF	TGTGCCAGCAGCTTGTGGGGGGTACAGACTGAAGCTTTCTTT
16	TRBV7-2	.	TRBJ2-5	TRBD1	CTSSFSPGQAGETQYF	TGTACCAGCAGCTTCTCCCCGGGACAGGCGGGGGAGACCCAGTACTTC
12	TRBV3-1	.	TRBJ1-5	.	CASSHSTQPQHF	TGTGCCAGCAGCCACAGTACTCAGCCCCAGCATTTT
16	TRBV7-9	few	TRBJ1-2	.	CASSWGAALDSYGYTF	TGTGCCAGCAGCTGGGGGGCAGCCCTAGACTCCTATGGCTACACCTTC
13	TRBV24-1	many	TRBJ1-2	.	CATSDPGYYGYTF	TGTGCCACCAGTGATCCAGGGTACTATGGCTACACCTTC
15	TRBV11-2	many	TRBJ2-5	.	CASSLAPGGQETQYF	TGTGCCAGCAGCTTAGCCCCTGGGGGGCAAGAGACCCAGTACTTC
15	TRBV27	few	TRBJ2-5	.	CASSPTDPIVETQYF	TGTGCCAGCAGCCCAACCGACCCGATAGTAGAGACCCAGTACTTC
11	TRBV7-9	.	TRBJ2-5	.	CASSPYGNQYF	TGTGCCAGCAGCCCATATGGGAACCAGTACTTC
16	TRBV10-3	few	TRBJ2-3	.	CAISDLWTESTDTQYF	TGTGCCATCAGTGATCTTTGGACAGAAAGCACAGATACGCAGTATTTT
15	TRBV7-2	.	TRBJ2-5	TRBD1	CASSLVQTGEETQYF	TGTGCCAGCAGCTTAGTTCAAACAGGGGAAGAGACCCAGTACTTC
14	TRBV20-1	many	TRBJ2-4	.	CSASGRGPTNIQYF	TGCAGTGCTAGTGGCAGAGGGCCCACAAACATTCAGTACTTC
14	TRBV7-2	few	TRBJ2-7	.	CASSLVQGGTEQYF	TGTGCCAGCAGCTTAGTTCAGGGTGGGACCGAGCAGTACTTC
14	TRBV7-2	many	TRBJ2-7	.	CASSLVTGAREQYF	TGTGCCAGCAGCTTAGTGACGGGGGCGAGGGAGCAGTACTTC
14	TRBV5-4	few	TRBJ2-5	.	CASSSTDGKETQYF	TGTGCCAGCAGCTCGACTGACGGAAAAGAGACCCAGTACTTC
15	TRBV4-2	.	TRBJ1-2	TRBD1	CASSQETGRNYGYTF	TGTGCCAGCAGCCAAGAGACAGGGCGAAACTATGGCTACACCTTC
17	TRBV7-8	few	TRBJ1-6	.	CASSAAGPISYNSPLHF	TGTGCCAGCAGCGCAGCGGGTCCGATTTCCTATAATTCACCCCTCCACTTT
15	TRBV12-3/TRBV12-4	many	TRBJ2-5	TRBD1	CASSSAGTGDTAQYF	TGTGCCAGCAGTTCGGCCGGGACAGGGGATACGGCCCAGTACTTC
17	TRBV9	few	TRBJ2-1	TRBD2	CASSVVGNGGGAGEQFF	TGTGCCAGCAGCGTAGTGGGGAATGGCGGGGGGGCAGGTGAGCAGTTCTTC
15	TRBV5-1	many	TRBJ2-3	.	CASSPRDGATDTQYF	TGCGCCAGCTCCCCCCGGGACGGGGCCACAGATACGCAGTATTTT
17	TRBV9	many	TRBJ2-2	TRBD2	CASSVLGGGANTGELFF	TGTGCCAGCAGCGTACTTGGCGGGGGGGCGAACACCGGGGAGCTGTTTTTT
13	TRBV6-1	many	TRBJ2-1	.	CASVPEGVDEQFF	TGTGCCAGCGTACCTGAGGGGGTGGATGAGCAGTTCTTC
13	TRBV7-3	.	TRBJ2-1	.	CASSLGRSDEQFF	TGTGCCAGCAGCCTAGGGAGGAGCGATGAGCAGTTCTTC
16	TRBV5-1	many	TRBJ2-5	TRBD2	CASKTSGTYLQETQYF	TGCGCCAGCAAGACTAGCGGGACTTATTTACAAGAGACCCAGTACTTC
16	TRBV7-9	many	TRBJ2-3	TRBD2	CASSWGLAGLADTQYF	TGTGCCAGCAGCTGGGGACTAGCGGGGCTGGCAGATACGCAGTATTTT
15	TRBV10-3	few	TRBJ1-3	TRBD1	CAIRPDRGDGNTIYF	TGTGCCATCAGACCGGACAGGGGGGACGGAAACACCATATATTTT
17	TRBV24-1	once	TRBJ2-3	TRBD2	CATSGEQGTSGTDTQYF	TGTGCCACCAGTGGGGAACAGGGTACTAGCGGAACAGATACGCAGTATTTT